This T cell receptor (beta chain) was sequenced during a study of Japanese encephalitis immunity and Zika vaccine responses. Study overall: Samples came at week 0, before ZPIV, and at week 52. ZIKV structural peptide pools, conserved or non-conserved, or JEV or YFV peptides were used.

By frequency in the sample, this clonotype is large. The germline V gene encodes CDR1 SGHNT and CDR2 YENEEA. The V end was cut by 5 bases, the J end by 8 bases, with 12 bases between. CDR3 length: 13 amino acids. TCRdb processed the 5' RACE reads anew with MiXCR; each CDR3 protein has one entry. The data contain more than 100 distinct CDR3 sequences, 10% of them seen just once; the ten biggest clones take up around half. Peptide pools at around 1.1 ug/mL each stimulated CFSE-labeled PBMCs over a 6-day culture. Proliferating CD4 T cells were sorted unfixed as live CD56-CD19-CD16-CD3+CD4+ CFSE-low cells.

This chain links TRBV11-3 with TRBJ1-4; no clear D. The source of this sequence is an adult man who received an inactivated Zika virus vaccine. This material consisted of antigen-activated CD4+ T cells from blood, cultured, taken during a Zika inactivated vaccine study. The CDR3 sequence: CASSPQPGEKLFF. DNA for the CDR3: TGTGCCAGCAGCCCACAACCGGGGGAAAAACTGTTTTTT.